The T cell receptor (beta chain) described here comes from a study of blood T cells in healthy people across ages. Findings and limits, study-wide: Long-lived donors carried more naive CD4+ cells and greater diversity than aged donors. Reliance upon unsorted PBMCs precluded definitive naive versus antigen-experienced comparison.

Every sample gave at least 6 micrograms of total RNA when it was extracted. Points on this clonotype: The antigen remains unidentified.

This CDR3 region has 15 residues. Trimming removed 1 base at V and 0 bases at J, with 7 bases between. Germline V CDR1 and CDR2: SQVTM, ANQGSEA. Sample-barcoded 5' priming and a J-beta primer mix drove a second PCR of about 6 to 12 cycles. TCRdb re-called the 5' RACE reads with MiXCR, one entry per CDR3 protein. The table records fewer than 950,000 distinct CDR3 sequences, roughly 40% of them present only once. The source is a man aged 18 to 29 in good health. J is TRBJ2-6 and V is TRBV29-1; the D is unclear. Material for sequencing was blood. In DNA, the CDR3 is TGCAGCGTTGAAGCGGAACCCTCTGGGGCCAACGTCCTGACTTTC. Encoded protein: CSVEAEPSGANVLTF.